This record covers a single TCR beta chain. The target antigen is unknown. The source of the sample is a study of T cell responses to AZD1222 COVID-19 vaccine. Study conclusions and caveats: Across the whole spike, CD4 TCRs peaked at regions 160-218 and 743-854.

CDR3 length: 13 residues. The V and J ends lost 8 bases and 2 bases respectively, with 12 bases between them. Germline V lookup: CDR1 KGHSH, CDR2 LQKENI. Here immunoSEQ multiplex PCR was the method, and the copy in TCRdb shows in-frame clones only, minus some. Among more than 250,000 clones listed, approximately 93% were seen once. Source: peripheral blood, taken on day 0 of AZD1222 vaccination. This sequence originates from an adult in good health. The chain uses TRBV18 and TRBJ1-1; tentatively, D is TRBD1 (5 bases). This CDR3 is CASALQGNTEAFF. The CDR3 DNA reads TGTGCCAGCGCCCTCCAGGGTAACACTGAAGCTTTCTTT.